Listed below are T cell receptor beta chains from one sample, sequenced in a study of T cells in Graves' hyperthyroidism and ophthalmopathy. Via MiXCR, TCRdb re-called the multiplex PCR reads, giving one row per CDR3 protein. The profile shows tens of thousands of distinct CDR3 sequences, around half of them singletons. What was sequenced was peripheral blood or thyroid tissue (not recorded which). The receptors were sampled from a woman between 45 and 65 years old with Graves' hyperthyroidism. Both conserved end residues are part of each CDR3. D genes are given only for firm matches. Clone size, where shown, is once, few, many, or a class for clones that have expanded.

D | size | J | V | CDR3 | DNA
. | . | TRBJ1-1 | TRBV10-3 | CAIRTVNTEAFF | TGTGCCATCAGGACGGTGAACACTGAAGCTTTCTTT
. | . | TRBJ2-3 | TRBV28 | CASSFGRLRRTDTQYF | TGTGCCAGCAGTTTTGGCCGCCTCAGGCGCACAGATACGCAGTATTTT
. | . | TRBJ1-2 | TRBV29-1 | CSVEGRDYNGYTF | TGCAGCGTTGAGGGGAGGGACTATAATGGCTACACCTTC
. | many | TRBJ1-5 | TRBV24-1 | CATSGGARQPQHF | TGTGCCACCAGTGGGGGGGCTCGACAGCCCCAGCATTTT
. | . | TRBJ1-1 | TRBV25-1 | CASSARLGLMNTEAFF | TGTGCCAGCAGTGCTAGGTTGGGGCTAATGAACACTGAAGCTTTCTTT
. | many | TRBJ1-6 | TRBV20-1 | CSASIQGGQNSPLHF | TGCAGTGCTAGTATTCAGGGTGGCCAGAATTCACCCCTCCACTTT
TRBD1 | many | TRBJ1-1 | TRBV19 | CASSRGQGVGEAFF | TGTGCCAGTAGCCGAGGACAGGGGGTTGGTGAAGCTTTCTTT
TRBD1 | . | TRBJ2-7 | TRBV29-1 | CSVGTGDGEQYF | TGCAGCGTTGGGACAGGGGACGGCGAGCAGTACTTC
. | many | TRBJ1-5 | TRBV20-1 | CSARDRRSVGRINQPQHF | TGCAGTGCTAGAGATCGTCGATCGGTGGGCAGAATAAATCAGCCCCAGCATTTT
. | many | TRBJ2-1 | TRBV11-2 | CASSHGAYNEQFF | TGTGCCAGCAGCCACGGAGCCTACAATGAGCAGTTCTTC
. | many | TRBJ2-3 | TRBV2 | CASRARDQFTDTQYF | TGTGCCAGCAGGGCTAGGGACCAGTTCACAGATACGCAGTATTTT
TRBD1 | . | TRBJ2-2 | TRBV24-1 | CATSESQQGPLFF | TGTGCCACCAGTGAATCACAACAGGGGCCCCTGTTTTTT
TRBD1 | . | TRBJ1-1 | TRBV25-1 | CASSARQGLNTEAFF | TGTGCCAGCAGTGCTAGACAGGGATTGAACACTGAAGCTTTCTTT
TRBD1 | many | TRBJ2-7 | TRBV7-9 | CASTGTGVYEQYF | TGTGCCAGCACCGGGACAGGGGTTTACGAGCAGTACTTC
. | medium-sized | TRBJ1-6 | TRBV14 | CASSQMTGRNSPLHF | TGTGCCAGCAGCCAAATGACAGGCAGAAATTCACCCCTCCACTTT
. | many | TRBJ1-1 | TRBV7-2 | CASSLDSGGGAFF | TGTGCCAGCAGCTTAGATTCGGGGGGTGGGGCTTTCTTT
. | many | TRBJ1-4 | TRBV18 | CASSTRSVNEKLFF | TGTGCCAGCTCAACACGGTCGGTTAATGAAAAACTGTTTTTT
. | many | TRBJ1-5 | TRBV4-1 | CASSQAFRGASNQPQHF | TGCGCCAGCAGCCAGGCTTTTCGGGGTGCGAGCAATCAGCCCCAGCATTTT
. | . | TRBJ2-7 | TRBV9 | CASSVGGQSEQYF | TGTGCCAGCAGCGTAGGGGGACAAAGCGAGCAGTACTTC
TRBD1 | . | TRBJ1-5 | TRBV19 | CASSTDRVGQPQHF | TGTGCCAGTAGCACCGACAGGGTCGGTCAGCCCCAGCATTTT
TRBD2 | few | TRBJ2-7 | TRBV7-3 | CASSLRGGTGANYEQYF | TGTGCCAGCAGCCTCCGGGGGGGGACTGGGGCCAACTACGAGCAGTACTTC
. | many | TRBJ1-1 | TRBV12-3/TRBV12-4 | CASMGVRMNTEAFF | TGTGCCAGCATGGGGGTGAGGATGAACACTGAAGCTTTCTTT
TRBD1 | many | TRBJ1-1 | TRBV2 | CASSGDRGTEAFF | TGTGCCAGCAGTGGGGACAGGGGAACTGAAGCTTTCTTT
TRBD1 | many | TRBJ2-7 | TRBV10-1 | CASNRDRGSEQYF | TGCGCCAGCAATAGGGACAGGGGTTCCGAGCAGTACTTC
. | . | TRBJ1-2 | TRBV15 | CATSSAKQVTNDYTF | TGTGCCACCAGCAGTGCAAAACAGGTTACCAATGACTACACCTTC
TRBD2 | . | TRBJ2-6 | TRBV2 | CASSDPTALAGALWANVLTF | TGTGCCAGCAGTGACCCGACGGCGCTAGCGGGAGCCCTCTGGGCCAACGTCCTGACTTTC
. | few | TRBJ1-1 | TRBV19 | CASSILPGHLNTEAFF | TGTGCCAGTAGTATACTACCGGGACACCTGAACACTGAAGCTTTCTTT
. | few | TRBJ2-7 | TRBV7-8 | CASSFVVVSYEQYF | TGTGCCAGCAGCTTCGTGGTAGTTTCCTACGAGCAGTACTTC
. | few | TRBJ1-6 | TRBV29-1 | CSASTGGVNSPLHF | TGCAGCGCCTCGACAGGCGGGGTCAATTCACCCCTCCACTTT